This is a list of T cell receptor beta chains from one sample in a study of T-cell reconstitution after alpha-beta-depleted transplantation in children. TCRdb fed the PCR reads into MiXCR, producing one record per CDR3 protein. This table holds about 610,000 distinct CDR3 sequences, more than 9% found once. Here the sequenced sample was PBMCs from the stem cell graft donor, taken from the stem cell graft. These receptors came from a human donor who donated a stem cell graft to a child with acute myeloid leukemia. Both conserved end residues are part of each CDR3. The order of the fields is D gene, clone size, J gene, CDR3 length, V gene, CDR3 DNA, CDR3 protein. D genes are given only for firm matches. The size entry is marked missing in some rows and otherwise reads once, few, many or a size class.

D: NA
size: NA
J: TRBJ2-1
length: 17
V: TRBV5-6
DNA: TGTGCCAGCAGCTTGGCTATTAGTAGCGGAGGTCGCGATGAGCAGTTCTTC
CDR3: CASSLAISSGGRDEQFF

D: NA
size: few
J: TRBJ2-7
length: 13
V: TRBV28
DNA: TGTGCCAGCAGTGTACTTAAATTATACGAGCAGTACTTC
CDR3: CASSVLKLYEQYF

D: NA
size: NA
J: TRBJ2-2
length: 12
V: TRBV7-2
DNA: TGTGCCAGCAGCTTATTTAATGCGGAGCTGTTTTTT
CDR3: CASSLFNAELFF

D: TRBD1
size: few
J: TRBJ2-2
length: 17
V: TRBV5-1
DNA: TGCGCCAGCAGCTTCTCCGGGACAGGGGGCAACACCGGGGAGCTGTTTTTT
CDR3: CASSFSGTGGNTGELFF

D: NA
size: few
J: TRBJ2-1
length: 15
V: TRBV4-3
DNA: TGCGCCAGCAGCAAAGGTCTGTCGGCATACAATGAGCAGTTCTTC
CDR3: CASSKGLSAYNEQFF

D: NA
size: NA
J: TRBJ2-1
length: 12
V: TRBV10-3
DNA: TGTGCCATCAGGGCTAGCCCTAATGAGCAGTTCTTC
CDR3: CAIRASPNEQFF

D: TRBD1
size: many
J: TRBJ1-2
length: 14
V: TRBV12-3/TRBV12-4
DNA: TGTGCCAGCAGTCAGACAGGGATTAACTATGGCTACACCTTC
CDR3: CASSQTGINYGYTF

D: TRBD2
size: NA
J: TRBJ2-2
length: 19
V: TRBV11-2
DNA: TGTGCCAGCAGCTTTTTTCGACTAGCGGGAGGGCCCAACACCGGGGAGCTGTTTTTT
CDR3: CASSFFRLAGGPNTGELFF

D: TRBD1
size: few
J: TRBJ2-5
length: 14
V: TRBV7-8
DNA: TGTGCCAGCAGTCTAGACAGGGCGCAAGAGACCCAGTACTTC
CDR3: CASSLDRAQETQYF

D: NA
size: many
J: TRBJ2-7
length: 8
V: TRBV20-1
DNA: TGCAGTGGTGGGCAGCAGTACTTC
CDR3: CSGGQQYF

D: TRBD1
size: many
J: TRBJ2-1
length: 16
V: TRBV5-5
DNA: TGTGCCAGCAGCTTGCATGGGACAGCCTCCTACAATGAGCAGTTCTTC
CDR3: CASSLHGTASYNEQFF

D: NA
size: NA
J: TRBJ1-2
length: 12
V: TRBV20-1
DNA: TGCAGTGCTGCGGACAAGGACTATGGCTACACCTTC
CDR3: CSAADKDYGYTF

D: TRBD2
size: NA
J: TRBJ2-1
length: 15
V: TRBV24-1
DNA: TGTGCCACCAGTGAACCGAGCGGGGGGGTTCATGAGCAGTTCTTC
CDR3: CATSEPSGGVHEQFF

D: NA
size: few
J: TRBJ2-7
length: 15
V: TRBV25-1
DNA: TGTGCCAGCAGTAGGGGGACCGGGACTACTGCCGAGCAGTACTTC
CDR3: CASSRGTGTTAEQYF

D: TRBD2
size: few
J: TRBJ2-5
length: 16
V: TRBV6-1
DNA: TGTGCCAGCAGGATTTTAGCGGGAGAAGACCAAGAGACCCAGTACTTC
CDR3: CASRILAGEDQETQYF

D: TRBD2
size: NA
J: TRBJ2-1
length: 15
V: TRBV9
DNA: TGTGCCAGCAGCACGGGACTAGCGGGAGTAGCCGAGCAGTTCTTC
CDR3: CASSTGLAGVAEQFF

D: TRBD2
size: NA
J: TRBJ2-1
length: 15
V: TRBV12-5
DNA: TGTGCTAGTGGTACAGGACTAGCGGGAGCCGATGAGCAGTTCTTC
CDR3: CASGTGLAGADEQFF

D: NA
size: NA
J: TRBJ2-1
length: 13
V: TRBV30
DNA: TGTGCCTGGAGCGGGGGTCTCTACAATGAGCAGTTCTTC
CDR3: CAWSGGLYNEQFF

D: TRBD2
size: many
J: TRBJ2-3
length: 13
V: TRBV12-3/TRBV12-4
DNA: TGTGCCAGCAGAGATTTAGCGGGAGATACGCAGTATTTT
CDR3: CASRDLAGDTQYF

D: NA
size: NA
J: TRBJ2-1
length: 15
V: TRBV3-1
DNA: TGTGCCAGCAGCCAAGAACCGGGAGCCCACAATGAGCAGTTCTTC
CDR3: CASSQEPGAHNEQFF

D: TRBD1
size: few
J: TRBJ1-1
length: 13
V: TRBV29-1
DNA: TGCAGCGCCGGGACAGGGAGGGACACTGAAGCTTTCTTT
CDR3: CSAGTGRDTEAFF

D: NA
size: few
J: TRBJ2-3
length: 12
V: TRBV20-1
DNA: TGCAGTGCTACGCCCGGTCCAGATACGCAGTATTTT
CDR3: CSATPGPDTQYF

D: NA
size: few
J: TRBJ1-5
length: 14
V: TRBV12-3/TRBV12-4
DNA: TGTGCCAGTGCGTCCCGGACAGCGAATCAGCCCCAGCATTTT
CDR3: CASASRTANQPQHF

D: TRBD2
size: few
J: TRBJ2-7
length: 15
V: TRBV6-5
DNA: TGTGCCAGCAGTTACTCCGGAGCGGGGCCCTACGAGCAGTACTTC
CDR3: CASSYSGAGPYEQYF

D: TRBD1
size: many
J: TRBJ1-1
length: 17
V: TRBV2
DNA: TGTGCCAGCAGCGGGGACAGGGTGTCAATACCGAACACTGAAGCTTTCTTT
CDR3: CASSGDRVSIPNTEAFF

D: TRBD2
size: NA
J: TRBJ2-3
length: 17
V: TRBV12-3/TRBV12-4
DNA: TGTGCCAGCAGTTTACGACTAGCGGGGTCGAGCACAGATACGCAGTATTTT
CDR3: CASSLRLAGSSTDTQYF

D: NA
size: many
J: TRBJ1-5
length: 14
V: TRBV14
DNA: TGTGCCAGCAGCCAGGACGGACCGAATCAGCCCCAGCATTTT
CDR3: CASSQDGPNQPQHF

D: TRBD2
size: many
J: TRBJ2-3
length: 15
V: TRBV20-1
DNA: TGCAGTGCTAGCGATGTAGCGGGAGTCGAAGATACGCAGTATTTT
CDR3: CSASDVAGVEDTQYF

D: NA
size: many
J: TRBJ2-1
length: 13
V: TRBV20-1
DNA: TGCAGTGCTAGACGACTGGGTTACAATGAGCAGTTCTTC
CDR3: CSARRLGYNEQFF

D: NA
size: many
J: TRBJ2-7
length: 12
V: TRBV4-2
DNA: TGTGCCAGCAGCCAAGATCCCTACGAGCAGTACTTC
CDR3: CASSQDPYEQYF

D: NA
size: NA
J: TRBJ1-1
length: 16
V: TRBV3-1
DNA: TGTGCCACCTCCAAGCCGGGCGGCGTGGGAAGCACTGAAGCTTTCTTT
CDR3: CATSKPGGVGSTEAFF

D: NA
size: many
J: TRBJ2-3
length: 15
V: TRBV20-1
DNA: TGCAGTGCTGAAAGCGGCAGGGCCTCAAGGGATACGCAGTATTTT
CDR3: CSAESGRASRDTQYF